This TCR beta chain was sequenced during a study of beta chain features in type 1 diabetes. General study points: Patients with type 1 diabetes showed fewer VDJ junction insertions and more deletions. Sequencing of cDNA might inflate the share of cells that strongly express TCR. TCRB CDR3s from Type 1 diabetes patients were moderately but significantly shorter in all four CD4+ subsets.

The investigators reverse transcribed all of the isolated RNA, so they sequenced expressed TCRB transcripts. Libraries were prepared by immunoSEQ multiplex PCR; TCRdb keeps only in-frame clonotypes and omits some of them. The data hold under 200,000 clones, with approximately 9% observed a single time. Sorting of CD4+ naive, central memory, regulatory and stem cell-like memory cells was performed via CD45RO/CCR7/CD25/CD127/CD95/CD27. This clone has only a few counts. Its antigen is as yet unknown. This CDR3 has 19 amino acids. The J segment lost 5 bases and the V segment lost 7 bases, leaving 18 bases of the junction unmatched. Germline loops: CDR1 SGHTA, CDR2 FQGNSA.

This rearrangement joins TRBV7-2 to TRBJ2-1, with 12 bases matching TRBD2. The TCR originated in a woman under 30 with type 1 diabetes. The sample taken for sequencing was central memory CD4+ T cells from blood. The CDR3 here is CASNNRGLAGWATHNEQFF. Here the CDR3 DNA reads TGTGCCAGCAACAACAGAGGACTAGCGGGATGGGCGACCCACAATGAGCAGTTCTTC.